Listed below are T cell receptor beta chains from one sample, sequenced in a study of patients and donors after allogeneic stem cell transplantation. TCRdb used MiXCR to reprocess the RT-PCR reads, holding one entry per CDR3 protein. The data hold roughly 140,000 distinct CDR3 sequences, with 37% observed a single time. The sequenced sample consisted of blood, either unsorted or a sorted T cell fraction (not recorded which). Receptors originate from a human donor who was either an allogeneic HSCT recipient or a stem cell or donor lymphocyte infusion donor (not recorded which). It is not recorded whose cells these are; they may come from a transplant donor. The CDR3 runs from the conserved cysteine through the conserved F or W. Each record gives: J gene, V gene, clone size, D gene, CDR3 protein, CDR3 DNA. The D gene is left open where the match is weak. The size entry is marked missing in some rows and otherwise reads once, few, many or a size class.

TRBJ1-3,TRBV4-3,NA,NA,CASSHFGTSGTGNTIYF,TGCGCCAGCAGCCACTTCGGTACGAGTGGGACGGGAAACACCATATATTTT
TRBJ2-1,TRBV28,NA,NA,CASIDLASYNEQFF,TGTGCCAGCATTGATCTAGCGAGCTACAATGAGCAGTTCTTC
TRBJ2-7,TRBV29-1,NA,NA,CSVSQGGVYEQYF,TGCAGCGTCTCGCAGGGGGGGGTCTACGAGCAGTACTTC
TRBJ2-2,TRBV12-3/TRBV12-4,NA,NA,CASSPRTILNTGELFF,TGTGCCAGCAGTCCCCGGACTATCCTAAACACCGGGGAGCTGTTTTTT
TRBJ2-1,TRBV14,NA,NA,CASSQTLVRRHHEQFF,TGTGCCAGCAGCCAAACCCTAGTCCGACGTCATCATGAGCAGTTCTTC
TRBJ1-2,TRBV6-5,few,NA,CASSYSFRYGYTF,TGTGCCAGCAGTTACTCGTTCCGGTATGGCTACACCTTC
TRBJ2-5,TRBV7-8,NA,NA,CASSYRPLQETQYF,TGTGCCAGCAGCTACCGACCATTACAAGAGACCCAGTACTTC
TRBJ1-4,TRBV6-5,few,NA,CASSYEGREKLFF,TGTGCCAGCAGTTACGAGGGGCGAGAAAAACTGTTTTTT
TRBJ2-1,TRBV9,NA,TRBD2,CASSLRAGGRYNEQFF,TGTGCCAGCAGCCTCAGGGCGGGGGGGCGCTACAATGAGCAGTTCTTC
TRBJ1-6,TRBV7-2,few,TRBD1,CASSFGTGHNSPLHF,TGTGCCAGCAGCTTCGGGACAGGACATAATTCACCCCTCCACTTT
TRBJ2-5,TRBV4-2,once,TRBD2,CASSQELAGDFETQYF,TGTGCCAGCAGCCAAGAGCTAGCGGGGGATTTTGAGACCCAGTACTTC
TRBJ1-5,TRBV28,few,TRBD1,CASSLTGAIGQPQHF,TGTGCCAGCAGTCTAACAGGGGCAATAGGCCAGCCCCAGCATTTT
TRBJ2-2,TRBV7-9,NA,NA,CASNPYPDANTGELFF,TGTGCCAGCAACCCCTACCCCGACGCGAACACCGGGGAGCTGTTTTTT
TRBJ2-5,TRBV7-8,NA,TRBD1,CASSLVAGGWETQYF,TGTGCCAGCAGCTTAGTAGCAGGGGGCTGGGAGACCCAGTACTTC